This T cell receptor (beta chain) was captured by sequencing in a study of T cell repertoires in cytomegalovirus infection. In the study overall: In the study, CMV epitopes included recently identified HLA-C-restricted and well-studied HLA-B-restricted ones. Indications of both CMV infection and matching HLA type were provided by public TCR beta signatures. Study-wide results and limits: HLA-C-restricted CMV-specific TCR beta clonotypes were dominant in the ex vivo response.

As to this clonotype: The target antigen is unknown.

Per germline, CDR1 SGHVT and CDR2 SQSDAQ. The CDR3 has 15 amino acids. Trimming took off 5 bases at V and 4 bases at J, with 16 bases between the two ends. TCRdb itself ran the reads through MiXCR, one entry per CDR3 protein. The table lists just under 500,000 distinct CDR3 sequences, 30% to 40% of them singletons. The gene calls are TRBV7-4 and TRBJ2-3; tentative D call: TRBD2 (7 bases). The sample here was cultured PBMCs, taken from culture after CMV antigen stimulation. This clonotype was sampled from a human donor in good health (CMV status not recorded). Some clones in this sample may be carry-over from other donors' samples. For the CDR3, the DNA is TGTGCCAGCAGCCGGCGGCAGGGGAGGGCAGATACGCAGTATTTT. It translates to CASSRRQGRADTQYF.